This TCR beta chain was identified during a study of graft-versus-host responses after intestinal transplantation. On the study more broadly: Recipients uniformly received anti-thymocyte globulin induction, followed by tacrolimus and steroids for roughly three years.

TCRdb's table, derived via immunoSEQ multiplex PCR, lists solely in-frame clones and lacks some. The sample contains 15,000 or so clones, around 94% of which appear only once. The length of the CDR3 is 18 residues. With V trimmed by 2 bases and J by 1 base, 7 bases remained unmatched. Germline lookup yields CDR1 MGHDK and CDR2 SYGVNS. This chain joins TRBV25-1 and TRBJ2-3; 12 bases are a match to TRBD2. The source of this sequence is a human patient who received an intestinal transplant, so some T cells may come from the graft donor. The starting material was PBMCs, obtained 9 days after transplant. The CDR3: CASSEPHGLAGRTDTQYF. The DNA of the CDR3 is TGTGCCAGCAGTGAACCCCATGGACTAGCGGGGCGCACAGATACGCAGTATTTT. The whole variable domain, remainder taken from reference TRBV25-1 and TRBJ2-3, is EADIYQTPRYLVIGTGKKITLECSQTMGHDKMYWYQQDPGMELHLIHYSYGVNSTEKGDLSSESTVSRIRTEHFPLTLESARPSHTSQYLCASSEPHGLAGRTDTQYFGPGTRLTVL.